This T cell receptor (beta chain) is from a study of early T cells in non-severe SARS-CoV-2 infection (dated by TCRdb to the early 2020s). General notes on the study: TCR sequencing used bulk RNA from unsorted whole blood, so alpha and beta chains could not be paired. Points the paper makes about the study in general: VDJdb matching was skewed toward anti-spike CD8 responses and likely underestimated virus-specific expansions by missing private and CD4 specificities.

Library construction relied on 5' RACE. Instrument used: NextSeq 500. Unique molecular identifiers were attached to individual cDNA molecules in the TCR library protocol so that sequencing error and PCR bias could be corrected. TCR alpha and beta chains were both sequenced, and the abundances of alpha and beta sequences in each sample were closely correlated with each other. On the authors' methods: Decombinator V4 was used to perform V gene, J gene and CDR3 annotation of TCR sequences. TCRs were defined as expanded if a significant change between any two time points was detected under a Poisson model with p below 0.0001. TCR abundances were normalised to the total number of TCRs sequenced in each sample and reported as counts per million. TRAV1-2 paired with TRAJ12, TRAJ20 or TRAJ33 defined MAIT TCRs, while TRAV10 paired with TRAJ18 defined iNKT TCRs. VDJdb, accessed 1 November 2021, was searched for CMV, EBV and SARS-CoV-2 annotated TCRs, with TCRs annotated for multiple antigens excluded. TCRdb took the public reads, trimmed them with fastp at Q25, ran MiXCR for clone calling and kept in-frame beta chains. Duplicate CDR3 protein sequences are folded into a single record with the most common DNA and genes. These V and J calls are TCRdb output, not the study's own analysis. The sample records about 80,000 distinct CDR3 sequences, over 10% of which are singletons. The ten largest clones add up to 2.6% of the sample.

As encoded in the germline V gene (reference sequence), CDR1 is MNHNY while CDR2 is SVGAGI. Reading from cysteine to phenylalanine, the CDR3 counts 15 amino acids. CDR3 DNA only is kept here, 45 bases in frame from base 1. Deletion took 6 bases off V and 2 bases off J, with a span of 15 bases between the germline ends. Set within a cohort of healthcare workers in London, UK, this nested case-control study involved weekly PCR testing of nasopharyngeal swabs along with blood sampling. Healthcare workers were recruited between 23 and 31 March 2020, during the week of the UK lockdown, and were followed weekly for up to roughly 16 weeks. A remark on this clonotype: Its antigen remains unidentified. No clone much larger than this one lies a single base away; base qualities are absent.

The material sequenced was whole blood. The clonotype originates from an adult who was a healthcare worker with PCR-confirmed SARS-CoV-2 infection or an uninfected control (not recorded which). The V and J genes are TRBV6-6 and TRBJ2-3; 6 matching bases give a weak D call of TRBD2. The CDR3 here reads CASSAGTLYTDTQYF. The sequenced DNA is TGTGCCAGCAGCGCCGGGACTCTTTACACAGATACGCAGTATTTT.